This is a list of T cell receptor beta chains from one sample in a study of T cells in localized non-small cell lung cancer. Data came from immunoSEQ multiplex PCR; TCRdb stores just in-frame clones and leaves some out. The data contain under 50,000 clones, 86% of them seen just once; the ten biggest clones take up roughly 2.5%. The sample was PBMCs, taken before any cancer treatment. Receptors originate from a man aged 35 to 69 with stage II lung adenocarcinoma. The CDR3 runs from the conserved cysteine through the conserved F or W. Each record gives: clone size, D gene, J gene, V gene, CDR3 protein, CDR3 DNA. D genes are given only for firm matches. A clone size is listed for some rows: how often the clone was seen (once, few, many), or a class if it is expanded.

NA NA TRBJ1-2 TRBV12-5 CASGYPEARGLSYGYTF TGTGCTAGTGGTTACCCGGAGGCGAGGGGTCTCTCTTATGGCTACACCTTC
NA NA TRBJ2-5 TRBV15 CATSRDKGLQETQYF TGTGCCACCAGCAGAGATAAGGGACTCCAAGAGACCCAGTACTTC
NA NA TRBJ2-3 TRBV19 CASSISPGAGTDTQYF TGTGCCAGTAGTATCTCCCCGGGGGCGGGCACAGATACGCAGTATTTT
NA NA TRBJ2-5 TRBV5-1 CASSLATVNQETQYF TGCGCCAGCAGCTTGGCGACAGTAAACCAAGAGACCCAGTACTTC
few NA TRBJ1-5 TRBV27 CATRLGSNQPQHF TGTGCCACACGACTCGGGAGCAATCAGCCCCAGCATTTT
NA NA TRBJ2-1 TRBV19 CASKSLDRTDEQFF TGTGCCAGTAAATCCCTTGACAGGACCGATGAGCAGTTCTTC
NA NA TRBJ2-7 TRBV5-5 CASSLEQAWRYEQYF TGTGCCAGCAGCTTGGAACAGGCCTGGCGATACGAGCAGTACTTC
NA NA TRBJ1-6 TRBV27 CASSFTVDSPLHF TGTGCCAGCAGTTTTACTGTCGATTCACCCCTCCACTTT
NA TRBD1 TRBJ1-2 TRBV11-2 CASSPTTGDGYTF TGTGCCAGCAGCCCTACTACAGGGGATGGCTACACCTTC
NA NA TRBJ1-1 TRBV2 CASSVYRENTEAFF TGTGCCAGCAGTGTTTATCGCGAGAACACTGAAGCTTTCTTT
once NA TRBJ1-5 TRBV6-5 CATTDKNQPQHF TGTGCCACCACCGATAAGAATCAGCCCCAGCATTTT
NA NA TRBJ2-6 TRBV28 CATWSSSGANVLTF TGTGCCACCTGGAGTAGCTCTGGGGCCAACGTCCTGACTTTC
NA NA TRBJ1-5 TRBV2 CASSVEEGQPQHF TGTGCCAGCAGTGTGGAAGAGGGTCAGCCCCAGCATTTT
NA NA TRBJ2-5 TRBV7-2 CASSSRGLLGGGETQYF TGTGCCAGCAGCTCCCGCGGATTGTTGGGGGGCGGAGAGACCCAGTACTTC
NA TRBD2 TRBJ2-5 TRBV28 CATQFGGGKEETQYF TGTGCCACCCAATTTGGGGGGGGTAAGGAAGAGACCCAGTACTTC
NA TRBD1 TRBJ1-1 TRBV6-5 CASSYDRGRDTEAFF TGTGCCAGCAGTTACGACAGGGGGCGGGACACTGAAGCTTTCTTT
NA NA TRBJ1-2 TRBV28 CASSPGQRDYTF TGTGCCAGCAGTCCAGGCCAGAGGGACTACACCTTC
NA NA TRBJ1-2 TRBV9 CASSVGPTGTQNYGYTF TGTGCCAGCAGCGTAGGTCCCACAGGAACTCAGAACTATGGCTACACCTTC
NA TRBD2 TRBJ2-1 TRBV6-1 CASTAGGSSYNEQFF TGTGCCAGCACCGCGGGGGGGAGCTCCTACAATGAGCAGTTCTTC
once TRBD2 TRBJ2-3 TRBV27 CASSSLAGASTDTQYF TGTGCCAGCAGTTCATTAGCGGGGGCGAGCACAGATACGCAGTATTTT
NA TRBD1 TRBJ2-7 TRBV27 CASSETGDRQYF TGTGCCAGCAGTGAAACAGGGGACCGGCAGTACTTC
NA TRBD2 TRBJ2-1 TRBV7-6 CASSLGASGGSGFEQFF TGTGCCAGCAGCTTAGGGGCTAGCGGGGGATCGGGTTTTGAGCAGTTCTTC